The 10 T cell receptor beta chains in this list originate from one sample, sequenced in a study of monozygotic twins with cystic fibrosis. Produced via immunoSEQ multiplex PCR; TCRdb's table is partial and in-frame only. The data show about 36,000 clones, over 75% seen once. Sequencing was done on a sample of blood. All receptors derive from a girl aged 2-10 years with cystic fibrosis.

CDR3 nucleotide sequence: TGTGCCTGGGACAGGGGGGGTTCTCAGCCCCAGCATTTT. Protein sequence: CAWDRGGSQPQHF. The V gene is TRBV30, the J gene TRBJ1-5, with 9 bases matching TRBD1. This CDR3 contains 13 residues. The germline gives CDR1 GTSNPN, CDR2 SVGIG (reference sequence). The V segment lost 5 bases and the J segment 6 bases; nucleotides outside the gene matches: 5.

The chain is built from TRBV2 and TRBJ2-5; a weak D match, TRBD2 (6 bases). The CDR3 runs to 12 residues. V was shortened by 2 bases and J by 14 bases, with 15 bases between the two germline ends. The V gene's germline CDR1 is SNHLY and CDR2 FYNNEI. The CDR3 DNA sequence: TGTGCCAGCAGTGAACAGGCAAGCGGGCCCTACTTC. Translation: CASSEQASGPYF.

This rearrangement joins TRBV2 to TRBJ2-4; 8 nucleotides align to TRBD2. In germline, CDR1 is SNHLY, CDR2 FYNNEI. J lost 3 bases, V lost 0 bases, and 13 bases had no gene match. The CDR3 extends over 19 amino acids. CDR3 sequence reads: CASSEALQWGLGGKNIQYF. The DNA of the CDR3 is TGTGCCAGCAGTGAAGCGCTTCAATGGGGACTAGGGGGCAAAAACATTCAGTACTTC. The complete variable domain, with remaining parts taken from reference TRBV2 and TRBJ2-4, reads EPEVTQTPSHQVTQMGQEVILRCVPISNHLYFYWYRQILGQKVEFLVSFYNNEISEKSEIFDDQFSVERPDGSNFTLKIRSTKLEDSAMYFCASSEALQWGLGGKNIQYFGAGTRLSVL.

The chain employs TRBV9 and TRBJ1-5, with D maybe TRBD1 (6 bases). V was shortened by 3 bases and J by 5 bases, with 12 bases between the two germline ends. CDR3 length: 14 residues. Germline CDR1 reads SGDLS; CDR2 reads YYNGEE. The DNA of the CDR3 is TGTGCCAGCAGCGCTGGACAGTCCTATCAGCCCCAGCATTTT. Amino acid sequence: CASSAGQSYQPQHF.

J is TRBJ1-1 and V is TRBV7-2; TRBD1 might be the D (6 bases). Per germline, CDR1 SGHTA and CDR2 FQGNSA. The CDR3 spans 15 residues. V was clipped by 4 bases and J by 5 bases, with 17 bases between them. CDR3 in DNA: TGTGCCAGCAGCTCATACCCCCAGGGGAGAACTGAAGCTTTCTTT. Translating it yields CASSSYPQGRTEAFF.

This chain joins TRBV25-1 and TRBJ2-1; TRBD1 agrees at 10 bases. CDR3 length: 15 residues. V trimming: 1 base; J trimming: 6 bases; junction bases outside the gene matches: 3. Germline V gene lookup returns CDR1 MGHDK and CDR2 SYGVNS. Here the CDR3 reads CASSEWDRGRNEQFF. CDR3 DNA sequence: TGTGCCAGCAGTGAATGGGACAGGGGACGCAATGAGCAGTTCTTC.

V gene TRBV2 combines with J gene TRBJ2-1; D assignment may be TRBD1 or TRBD2 (7 bases each). The CDR3 runs to 15 residues. Trimming took 7 bases from V and 3 from J, leaving 16 bases between them. Germline assignment: CDR1 SNHLY and CDR2 FYNNEI. The CDR3 region is CASIAGGGNYNEQFF. The CDR3 coding sequence is TGTGCCAGCATCGCAGGGGGGGGGAACTACAATGAGCAGTTCTTC. The full variable domain, rest sourced from reference TRBV2 and TRBJ2-1, is EPEVTQTPSHQVTQMGQEVILRCVPISNHLYFYWYRQILGQKVEFLVSFYNNEISEKSEIFDDQFSVERPDGSNFTLKIRSTKLEDSAMYFCASIAGGGNYNEQFFGPGTRLTVL.

V usage is TRBV7-2 and J usage is TRBJ2-5; D is perhaps TRBD2 (6 bases). The J call may be wrong; the DNA end is better matched by TRBJ2-7. CDR1 SGHTA and CDR2 FQGNSA come from the germline V gene. This CDR3 region has 16 residues. The CDR3 is CASSLAAGTSSYEQYF. The DNA of the CDR3 is TGTGCCAGCAGCTTAGCAGCCGGGACTTCCTCCTACGAGCAGTACTTC.

This sequence joins TRBV18 and TRBJ2-2; 7 positions agree with TRBD1. V lost 8 bases, J lost 0 bases, and 9 bases stayed unmatched. The CDR3 contains 16 residues. Germline CDR1 reads KGHSH; CDR2 reads LQKENI. As DNA, the CDR3 is TGTGCCAGCCGGCGCGAGGGGGCCTCGAACACCGGGGAGCTGTTTTTT. Amino acids: CASRREGASNTGELFF.

This clone has only a few counts. This sequence joins TRBV6-5 and TRBJ1-4, with a tentative D call TRBD1 (5 bases). Germline CDR1 is MNHEY and CDR2 is SVGAGI. The CDR3 totals 15 residues. Trimming removed 4 bases from V and 0 bases from J, with 9 bases in between. CDR3 loop: CASSLEGATNEKLFF. The CDR3 coding sequence is TGTGCCAGCAGTTTAGAAGGGGCAACTAATGAAAAACTGTTTTTT.